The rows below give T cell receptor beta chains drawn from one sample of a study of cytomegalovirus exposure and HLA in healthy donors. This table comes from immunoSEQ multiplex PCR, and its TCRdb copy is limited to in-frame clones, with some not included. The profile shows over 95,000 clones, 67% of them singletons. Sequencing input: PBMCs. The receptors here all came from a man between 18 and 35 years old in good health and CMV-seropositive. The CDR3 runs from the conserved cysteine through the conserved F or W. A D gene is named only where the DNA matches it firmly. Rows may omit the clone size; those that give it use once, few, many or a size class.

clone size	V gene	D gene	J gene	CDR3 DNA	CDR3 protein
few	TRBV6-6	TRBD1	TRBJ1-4	TGTGCCAGCAGTCGGACAGGGATTAATGAAAAACTGTTTTTT	CASSRTGINEKLFF
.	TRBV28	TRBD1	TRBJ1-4	TGTGCCAGCAGTTATGGGACAGAAGAAAAACTGTTTTTT	CASSYGTEEKLFF
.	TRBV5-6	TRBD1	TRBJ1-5	TGTGCCAGCAGCTTGGGACAGGGTCTAGGGGGGTCCCAGCATTTT	CASSLGQGLGGSQHF
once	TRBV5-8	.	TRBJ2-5	TGTGCCAGCAGCTTACTCAGGTCCGGAGGCTCAGAGACCCAGTACTTC	CASSLLRSGGSETQYF
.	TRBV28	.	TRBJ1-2	TGTGCCAGCCCCAGGGCGGACCACTGCTATGGCTACACCTTC	CASPRADHCYGYTF
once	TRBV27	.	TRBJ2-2	TGTGCCAGCAGTTTAGTGACAGGACCGAACACCGGGGAGCTGTTTTTT	CASSLVTGPNTGELFF
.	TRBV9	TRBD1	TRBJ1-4	TGTGCCAGCAGCGTAGGGGGGACAGGGGGTCATGAAAAACTGTTTTTT	CASSVGGTGGHEKLFF
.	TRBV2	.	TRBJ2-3	TGTGCCAGCAGTGAACTTCGAGGGGGTAGGAGCACAGATACGCAGTATTTT	CASSELRGGRSTDTQYF
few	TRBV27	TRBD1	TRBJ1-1	TGTGCCAGCAGTTCGTCCCGGTGGGACAGGGTGGGTAACACTGAAGCTTTCTTT	CASSSSRWDRVGNTEAFF
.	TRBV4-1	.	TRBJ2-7	TGCGCCAGCAGCCACCCCGGGGGTTCCTACGAGCAGTACTTC	CASSHPGGSYEQYF
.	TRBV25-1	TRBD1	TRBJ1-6	TGTGCCAGCAGTGCCACACGACAGGGTGGTAATTCACCCCTCCACTTT	CASSATRQGGNSPLHF
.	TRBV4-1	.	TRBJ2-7	TGCGCCAGCAGCCCCATAGGCCAGGAGGGATCCTACGAGCAGTACTTC	CASSPIGQEGSYEQYF
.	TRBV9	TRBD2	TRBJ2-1	TGTGCCAGCAGCGTATGGGGGGGGACCTACAATGAGCAGTTCTTC	CASSVWGGTYNEQFF
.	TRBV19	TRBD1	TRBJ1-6	TGTGCCAGTAAGCCGACAGGGGATTCACCCCTCCACTTT	CASKPTGDSPLHF